The 2 T cell receptor beta chains given below trace back to one sample, sequenced in a study of blood T cell repertoires in COVID-19. Clones were read by immunoSEQ multiplex PCR, and TCRdb kept only the in-frame ones, dropping some. Here the sample spans some 180,000 clones, more than 70% being singletons. Sequencing was carried out using peripheral blood. Receptor source: a man over 45 with COVID-19, enrolled during active disease.

The chain has TRBV2 and TRBJ2-3; weak D call: TRBD1 (6 bases). Germline-derived CDR1 and CDR2 are SNHLY and FYNNEI. Trimming took off 3 bases at V and 5 bases at J, with 15 bases between the two ends. The CDR3 consists of 15 residues. CDR3 DNA sequence: TGTGCCAGCAGTGAGGCAGGGGCGCGTGGAGATACGCAGTATTTT. This sequence encodes CASSEAGARGDTQYF.

In DNA, the CDR3 is TGCGCCAGCAGCTTAGAGCCGCGCTCCTACAATGAGCAGTTCTTC. Translated, it gives CASSLEPRSYNEQFF. The V call is TRBV5-1, the J call TRBJ2-1; D gene ambiguous. The V end lost 2 bases, the J end lost 0 bases, and 9 bases lay between the germline ends. CDR1 and CDR2 from the germline V gene are SGHRS and YFSETQ. CDR3 size: 15 residues.